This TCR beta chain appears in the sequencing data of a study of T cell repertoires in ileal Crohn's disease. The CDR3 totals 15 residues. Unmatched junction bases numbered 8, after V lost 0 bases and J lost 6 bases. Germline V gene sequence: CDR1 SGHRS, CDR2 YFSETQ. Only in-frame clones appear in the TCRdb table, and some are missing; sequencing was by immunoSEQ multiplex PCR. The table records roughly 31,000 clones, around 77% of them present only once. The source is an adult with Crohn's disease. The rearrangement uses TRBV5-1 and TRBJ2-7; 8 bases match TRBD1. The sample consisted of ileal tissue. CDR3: CASSLEGQGQAEQYF. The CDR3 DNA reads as TGCGCCAGCAGCTTGGAAGGACAGGGACAGGCCGAGCAGTACTTC.